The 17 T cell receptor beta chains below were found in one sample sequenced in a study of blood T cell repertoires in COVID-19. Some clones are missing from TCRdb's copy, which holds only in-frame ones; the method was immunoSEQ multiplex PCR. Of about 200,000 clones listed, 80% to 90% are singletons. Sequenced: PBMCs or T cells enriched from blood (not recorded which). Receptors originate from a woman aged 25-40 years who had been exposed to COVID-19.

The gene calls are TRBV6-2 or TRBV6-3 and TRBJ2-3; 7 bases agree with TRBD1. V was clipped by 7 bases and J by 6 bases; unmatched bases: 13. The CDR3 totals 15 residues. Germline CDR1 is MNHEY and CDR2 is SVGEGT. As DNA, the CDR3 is TGTGCCAGCACCCCCGGACAGGCTTGGGGGGATACGCAGTATTTT. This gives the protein CASTPGQAWGDTQYF.

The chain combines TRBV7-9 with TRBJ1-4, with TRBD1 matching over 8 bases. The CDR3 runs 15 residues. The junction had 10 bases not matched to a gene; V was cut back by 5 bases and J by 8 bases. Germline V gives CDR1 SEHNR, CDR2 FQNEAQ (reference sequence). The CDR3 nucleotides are TGTGCCAGCAGCCCCCCGGCAGGGGGCGGGGAAAAACTGTTTTTT. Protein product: CASSPPAGGGEKLFF. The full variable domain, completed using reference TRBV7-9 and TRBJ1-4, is DTGVSQNPRHKITKRGQNVTFRCDPISEHNRLYWYRQTLGQGPEFLTYFQNEAQLEKSRLLSDRFSAERPKGSFSTLEIQRTEQGDSAMYLCASSPPAGGGEKLFFGSGTQLSVL.

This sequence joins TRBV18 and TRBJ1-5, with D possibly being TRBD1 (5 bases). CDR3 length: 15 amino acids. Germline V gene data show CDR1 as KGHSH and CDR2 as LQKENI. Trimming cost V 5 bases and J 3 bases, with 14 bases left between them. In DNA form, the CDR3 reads TGTGCCAGCTCATCGATGCAGGGTTCCAATCAGCCCCAGCATTTT. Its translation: CASSSMQGSNQPQHF.

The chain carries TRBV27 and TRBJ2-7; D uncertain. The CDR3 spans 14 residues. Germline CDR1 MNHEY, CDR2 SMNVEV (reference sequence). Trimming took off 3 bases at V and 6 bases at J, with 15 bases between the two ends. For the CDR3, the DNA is TGTGCCAGCAGTTTGGTTACCACGGGTAGCGAGCAGTACTTC. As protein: CASSLVTTGSEQYF.

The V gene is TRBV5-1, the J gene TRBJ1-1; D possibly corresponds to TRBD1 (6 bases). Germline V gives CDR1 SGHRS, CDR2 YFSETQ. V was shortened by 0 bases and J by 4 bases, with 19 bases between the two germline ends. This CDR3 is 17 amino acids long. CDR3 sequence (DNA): TGCGCCAGCAGCTTGGTAGGCTTACAGGGCGGGGGCACTGAAGCTTTCTTT. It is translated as CASSLVGLQGGGTEAFF. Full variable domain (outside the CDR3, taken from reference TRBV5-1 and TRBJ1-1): KAGVTQTPRYLIKTRGQQVTLSCSPISGHRSVSWYQQTPGQGLQFLFEYFSETQRNKGNFPGRFSGRQFSNSRSEMNVSTLELGDSALYLCASSLVGLQGGGTEAFFGQGTRLTVV.

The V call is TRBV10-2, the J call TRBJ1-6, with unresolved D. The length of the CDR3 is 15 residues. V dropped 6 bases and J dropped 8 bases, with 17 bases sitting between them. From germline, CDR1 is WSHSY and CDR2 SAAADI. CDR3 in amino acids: CASRLGPAPDSPLHF. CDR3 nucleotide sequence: TGCGCCAGCAGGCTAGGTCCGGCACCCGATTCACCCCTCCACTTT.

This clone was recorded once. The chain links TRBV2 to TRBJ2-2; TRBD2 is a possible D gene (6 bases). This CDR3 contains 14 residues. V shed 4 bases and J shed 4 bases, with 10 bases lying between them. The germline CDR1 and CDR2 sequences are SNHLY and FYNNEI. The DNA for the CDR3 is TGTGCCAGCAGTGTGGAGGGGTTCACCGGGGAGCTGTTTTTT. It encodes CASSVEGFTGELFF.

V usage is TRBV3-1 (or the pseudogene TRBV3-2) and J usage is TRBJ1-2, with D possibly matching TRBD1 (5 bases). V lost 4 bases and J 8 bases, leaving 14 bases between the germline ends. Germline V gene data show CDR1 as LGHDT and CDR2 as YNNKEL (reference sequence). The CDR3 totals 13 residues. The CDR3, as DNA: TGTGCCAGCAGCCGAAGCCGGACACCCGGCTACACCTTC. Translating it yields CASSRSRTPGYTF.

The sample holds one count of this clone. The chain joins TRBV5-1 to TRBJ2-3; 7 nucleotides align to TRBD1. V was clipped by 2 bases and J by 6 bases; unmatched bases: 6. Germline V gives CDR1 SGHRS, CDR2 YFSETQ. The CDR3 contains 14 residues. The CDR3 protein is CASSLQGRLDTQYF. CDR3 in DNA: TGCGCCAGCAGCTTACAGGGGCGTCTGGATACGCAGTATTTT. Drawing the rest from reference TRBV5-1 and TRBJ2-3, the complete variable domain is KAGVTQTPRYLIKTRGQQVTLSCSPISGHRSVSWYQQTPGQGLQFLFEYFSETQRNKGNFPGRFSGRQFSNSRSEMNVSTLELGDSALYLCASSLQGRLDTQYFGPGTRLTVL.

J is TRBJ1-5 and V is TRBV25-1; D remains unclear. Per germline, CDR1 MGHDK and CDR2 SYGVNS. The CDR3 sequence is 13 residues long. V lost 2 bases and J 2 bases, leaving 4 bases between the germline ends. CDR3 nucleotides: TGTGCCAGCAGTGAAGTCGGCAATCAGCCCCAGCATTTT. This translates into CASSEVGNQPQHF. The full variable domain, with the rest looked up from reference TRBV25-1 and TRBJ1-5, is EADIYQTPRYLVIGTGKKITLECSQTMGHDKMYWYQQDPGMELHLIHYSYGVNSTEKGDLSSESTVSRIRTEHFPLTLESARPSHTSQYLCASSEVGNQPQHFGDGTRLSIL.

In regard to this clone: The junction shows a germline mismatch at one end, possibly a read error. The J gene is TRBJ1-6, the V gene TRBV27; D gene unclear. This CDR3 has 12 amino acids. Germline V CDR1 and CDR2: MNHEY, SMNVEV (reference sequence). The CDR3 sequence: CASSFLYSPLHF. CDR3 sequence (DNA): TGTGCCAGCAGTTTCCTCTATTCGCCCCTCCACTTT.

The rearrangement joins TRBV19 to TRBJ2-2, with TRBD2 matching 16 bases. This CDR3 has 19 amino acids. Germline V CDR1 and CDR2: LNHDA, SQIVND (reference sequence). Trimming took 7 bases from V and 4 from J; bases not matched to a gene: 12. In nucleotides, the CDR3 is TGTGCCAGTATGGGCCCGTTGGGACTAGCGGGGGGGCCCACCGGGGAGCTGTTTTTT. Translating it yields CASMGPLGLAGGPTGELFF.

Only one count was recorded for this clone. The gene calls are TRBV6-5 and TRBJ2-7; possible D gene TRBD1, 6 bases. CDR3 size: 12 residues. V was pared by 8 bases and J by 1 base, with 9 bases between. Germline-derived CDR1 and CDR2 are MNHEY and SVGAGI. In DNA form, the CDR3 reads TGTGCCAGCCGAGGGGGATCCTACGAGCAGTACTTC. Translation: CASRGGSYEQYF.

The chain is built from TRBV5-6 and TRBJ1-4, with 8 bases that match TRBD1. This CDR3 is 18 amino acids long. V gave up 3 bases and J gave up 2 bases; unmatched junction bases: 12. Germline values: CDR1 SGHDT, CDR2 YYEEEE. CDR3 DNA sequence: TGTGCCAGCAGCTCGCTAAATGCTAGGACAGGGACTAATGAAAAACTGTTTTTT. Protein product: CASSSLNARTGTNEKLFF.

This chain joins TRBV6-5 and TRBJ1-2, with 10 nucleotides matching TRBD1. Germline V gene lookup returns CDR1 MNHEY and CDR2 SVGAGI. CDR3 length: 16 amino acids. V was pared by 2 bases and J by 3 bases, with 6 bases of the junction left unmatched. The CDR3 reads CASSYRRDRGYYGYTF. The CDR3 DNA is TGTGCCAGCAGTTACCGCCGGGACAGGGGCTACTATGGCTACACCTTC.

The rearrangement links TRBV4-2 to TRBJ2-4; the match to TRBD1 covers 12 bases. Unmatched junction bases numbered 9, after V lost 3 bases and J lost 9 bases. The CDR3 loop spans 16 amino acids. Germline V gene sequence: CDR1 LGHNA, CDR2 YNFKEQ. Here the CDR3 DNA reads TGTGCCAGCAGCCAGGCACTCGGGACAGGGGGCGGCATTCAGTACTTC. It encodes CASSQALGTGGGIQYF.

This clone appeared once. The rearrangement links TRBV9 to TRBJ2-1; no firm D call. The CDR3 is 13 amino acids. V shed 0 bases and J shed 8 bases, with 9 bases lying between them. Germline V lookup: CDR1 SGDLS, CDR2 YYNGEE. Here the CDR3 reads CASSVGSQDEQFF. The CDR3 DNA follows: TGTGCCAGCAGCGTAGGGTCCCAGGATGAGCAGTTCTTC.